This T cell receptor (beta chain) was retrieved from a study of T cell responses to AZD1222 COVID-19 vaccine. General study points: Spike-wide coverage was observed for vaccine-associated CD4 TCRs, with dominant responses at 160-218 and 743-854. Reportedly, close to half of spike-specific TCRs are directed against unmutated variant regions.

Libraries were prepared by immunoSEQ multiplex PCR; TCRdb keeps only in-frame clonotypes and omits some of them. Of about 120,000 clones in the sample, around 93% are singletons; the top ten hold approximately 5%. Regarding this clone: Antigen: not known.

The CDR3 consists of 16 residues. CDR1 and CDR2 (germline): LGHNA, YNFKEQ. With 4 bases clipped from V and 4 bases from J, the junction kept 10 bases outside the gene matches. Recipients boosted at about 4 weeks or about 12 weeks are pooled. Sequencing used peripheral blood, obtained 28 days after the second AZD1222 dose. This TCR derives from an adult who received the AZD1222 COVID-19 vaccine. The gene calls are TRBV4-2 and TRBJ2-1; 7 bases line up with TRBD2. CDR3 DNA: TGTGCCAGCAGCCCGGAGGCTAGCGGTACTTACAATGAGCAGTTCTTC. It specifies CASSPEASGTYNEQFF.